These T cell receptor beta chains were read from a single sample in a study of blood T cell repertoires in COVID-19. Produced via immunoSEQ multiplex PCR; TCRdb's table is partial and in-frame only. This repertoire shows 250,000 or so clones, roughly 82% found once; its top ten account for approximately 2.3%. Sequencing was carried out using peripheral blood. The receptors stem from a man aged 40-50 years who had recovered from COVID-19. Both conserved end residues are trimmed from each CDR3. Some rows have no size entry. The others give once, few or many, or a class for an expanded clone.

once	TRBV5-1	ASSLTGAGETQY
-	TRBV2	ASRRDRGLDTEAF
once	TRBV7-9	ASTRDRGNEQY
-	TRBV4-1	ASSQEGTGREKLF
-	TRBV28	ASSLTPGTSGTGELF
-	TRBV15	ATSRETVWEQY
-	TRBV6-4	ASKKSTDLRDTQY
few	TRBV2	ASSRTSPGELF
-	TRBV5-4	ASSRTGAGTPLH
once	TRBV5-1	ASSFPRSSGETDTQY
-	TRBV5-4	ASSQIGDTQY
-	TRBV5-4	ASSLEGAYGYT
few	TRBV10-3	AISESGAGGPDNEQF
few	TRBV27	ASSLQGRWGSYEQY
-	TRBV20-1	SAAIRYEQY
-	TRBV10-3	ATQGAADNEQF
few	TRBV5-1	ASSLAGQDPTDTQY
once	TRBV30	AWSAGLASGVQY
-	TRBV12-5	ASGLGTSGSEQF
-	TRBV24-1	ATSDGTSGIGTQY
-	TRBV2	ASSQDRVGDTQY
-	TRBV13	ASSNSGSSYEQY
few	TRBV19	ASSKGTENTEAF
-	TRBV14	ASSQWRGGTDTQY
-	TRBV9	ASSVDDRVKF
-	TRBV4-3	ASSPGGNSPSTDTQY
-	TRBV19	ASRQGQGNAYEQY
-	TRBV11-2	ASSSSLNQPQH
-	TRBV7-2	ASSLVRPGRLY
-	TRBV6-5	ASSRQENTQY
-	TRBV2	ASSTRGNGYT
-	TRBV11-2	ASSPQGAILYGYT
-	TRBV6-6	ASGHRRQGGNYGYT
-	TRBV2	ASSDQGLNYGYT
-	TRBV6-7	ASSYSKGGPYNEQF
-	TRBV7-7	ASSLNPGRMKETQY
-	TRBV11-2	ASSLFRGGDTKRTDTQY
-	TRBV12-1	ASSLSHQPQH
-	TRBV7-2	ASSLLGPLNEQY
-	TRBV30	AWSAGGGTQY
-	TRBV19	ASSIGIAESQETQY